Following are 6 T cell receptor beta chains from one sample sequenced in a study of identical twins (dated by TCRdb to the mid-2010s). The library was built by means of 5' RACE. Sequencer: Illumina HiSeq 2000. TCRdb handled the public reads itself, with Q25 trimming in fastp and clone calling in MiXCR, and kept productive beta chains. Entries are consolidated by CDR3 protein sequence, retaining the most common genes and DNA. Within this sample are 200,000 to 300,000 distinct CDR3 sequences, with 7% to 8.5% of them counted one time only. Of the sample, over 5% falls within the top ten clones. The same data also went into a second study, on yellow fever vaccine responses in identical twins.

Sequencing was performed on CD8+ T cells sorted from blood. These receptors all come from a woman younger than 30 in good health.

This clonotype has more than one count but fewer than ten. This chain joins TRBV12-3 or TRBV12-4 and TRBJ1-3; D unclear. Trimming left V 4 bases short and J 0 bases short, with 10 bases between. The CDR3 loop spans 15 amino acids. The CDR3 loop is CASSYSAFSGNTIYF. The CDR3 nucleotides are TGTGCCAGCAGTTACTCCGCTTTCTCTGGAAACACCATATATTTT.

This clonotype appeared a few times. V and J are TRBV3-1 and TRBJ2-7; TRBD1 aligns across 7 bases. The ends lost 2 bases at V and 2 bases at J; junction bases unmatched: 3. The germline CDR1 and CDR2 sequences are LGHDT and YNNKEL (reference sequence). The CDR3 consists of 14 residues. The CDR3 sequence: CASSQWTGPYEQYF. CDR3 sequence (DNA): TGTGCCAGCAGCCAATGGACAGGCCCCTACGAGCAGTACTTC.

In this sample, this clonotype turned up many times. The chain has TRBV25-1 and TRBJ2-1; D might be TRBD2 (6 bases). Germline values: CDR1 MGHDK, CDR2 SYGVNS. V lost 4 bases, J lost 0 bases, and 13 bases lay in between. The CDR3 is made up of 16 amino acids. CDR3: CASSAGLSSSYNEQFF. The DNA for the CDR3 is TGTGCCAGCAGTGCGGGACTCTCAAGCTCCTACAATGAGCAGTTCTTC.

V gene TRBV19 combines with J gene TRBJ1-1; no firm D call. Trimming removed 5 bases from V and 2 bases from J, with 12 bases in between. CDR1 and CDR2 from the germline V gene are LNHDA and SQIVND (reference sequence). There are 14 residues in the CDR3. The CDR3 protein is CASSPSGYNTEAFF. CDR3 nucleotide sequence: TGTGCCAGTAGTCCCAGTGGGTATAACACTGAAGCTTTCTTT.

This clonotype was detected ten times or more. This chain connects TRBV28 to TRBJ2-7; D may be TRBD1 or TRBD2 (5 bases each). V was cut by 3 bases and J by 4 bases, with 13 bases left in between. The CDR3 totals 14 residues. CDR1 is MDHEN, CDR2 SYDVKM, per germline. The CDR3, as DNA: TGTGCCAGCAGTTTTGAGGGGTGGAGATACGAGCAGTACTTC. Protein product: CASSFEGWRYEQYF.

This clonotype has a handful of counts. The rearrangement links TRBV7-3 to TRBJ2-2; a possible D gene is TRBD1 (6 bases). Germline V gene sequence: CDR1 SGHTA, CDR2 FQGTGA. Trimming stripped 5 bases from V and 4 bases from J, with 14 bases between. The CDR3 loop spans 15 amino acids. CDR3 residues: CASSAGVAGTGELFF. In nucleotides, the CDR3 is TGTGCCAGCAGCGCAGGGGTAGCTGGCACCGGGGAGCTGTTTTTT. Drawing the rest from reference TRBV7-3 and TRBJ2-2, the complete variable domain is GAGVSQTPSNKVTEKGKYVELRCDPISGHTALYWYRQSLGQGPEFLIYFQGTGAADDSGLPNDRFFAVRPEGSVSTLKIQRTERGDSAVYLCASSAGVAGTGELFFGEGSRLTVL.